Following are 6 T cell receptor beta chains from one sample sequenced in a study of cytotoxic CD8 clonotypes in ibrutinib-treated CLL. The method was immunoSEQ multiplex PCR; TCRdb's version includes in-frame clones alone and lacks a portion of them. The table lists 35,000 to 50,000 clones, roughly 69% of them singletons. The material sequenced was PBMCs, taken after 12 months of ibrutinib treatment. The receptors shown here come from a human donor with chronic lymphocytic leukemia.

This clone was counted a single time. The chain couples TRBV7-8 to TRBJ2-4; perhaps TRBD2 as D (6 bases). V gave up 3 bases and J gave up 8 bases, with 11 bases separating them. Germline CDR1 and CDR2: SGHVS and FQNEAQ. The CDR3 totals 13 residues. CDR3 nucleotides: TGTGCCAGCAGCTTTGTTGGGGAGGACATTCAGTACTTC. It specifies CASSFVGEDIQYF.

This clone was picked up a small number of times. The V gene is TRBV6-1, the J gene TRBJ2-7; D gene ambiguous. Trimming took 0 bases from V and 2 from J, leaving 17 bases between them. The CDR3 runs to 17 residues. Germline lookup yields CDR1 MNHNS and CDR2 SASEGT. The CDR3, as DNA: TGTGCCAGCAGTGAAGCGTTCGGGCAACTCAATCCCTACGAGCAGTACTTC. Its translation: CASSEAFGQLNPYEQYF.

The rearrangement links TRBV5-4 to TRBJ2-5; D gene ambiguous. This CDR3 contains 13 residues. The germline V gene has CDR1 SGHNT and CDR2 YYREEE (reference sequence). The V and J ends lost 2 bases and 2 bases respectively, with 7 bases between them. The CDR3 DNA sequence: TGTGCCAGCAGCTTTAGGGCTCAAGAGACCCAGTACTTC. This encodes CASSFRAQETQYF.

This chain connects TRBV18 to TRBJ2-7; D is uncertain. The CDR3 length is 13 residues. Germline V gene lookup returns CDR1 KGHSH and CDR2 LQKENI. Trimming left V 4 bases short and J 4 bases short, with 11 bases between. The CDR3 DNA reads as TGTGCCAGCTCACTGCTTCCCAATTACGAGCAGTACTTC. Translated: CASSLLPNYEQYF.

This clone appeared a few times. J is TRBJ2-1 and V is TRBV27; perhaps D is TRBD1 or TRBD2 (5 bases each). The CDR3 runs 16 residues. The germline V gene has CDR1 MNHEY and CDR2 SMNVEV (reference sequence). The V end lost 3 bases, the J end lost 5 bases, and 17 bases lay between the germline ends. Written as DNA, the CDR3 is TGTGCCAGCAGTTTCTTGAACGGGGCAGGGAACAATGAGCAGTTCTTC. It codes for CASSFLNGAGNNEQFF.

V usage is TRBV5-4 and J usage is TRBJ2-3, with D perhaps TRBD1 (6 bases). Germline V CDR1 and CDR2: SGHNT, YYREEE (reference sequence). Trimming stripped 0 bases from V and 2 bases from J, with 13 bases between. The CDR3 extends over 16 amino acids. The CDR3 is CASSLGRGQITDTQYF. In nucleotides, the CDR3 is TGTGCCAGCAGCTTGGGTCGGGGACAAATCACAGATACGCAGTATTTT.